This T cell receptor beta chain was profiled in a study of response to subunit inactivated influenza vaccine. TCRdb re-derived calls from the RT-PCR reads in MiXCR, one entry per CDR3 protein. The sample has fewer than 550,000 distinct CDR3 sequences; roughly 23% are singletons. As regards this clonotype: The antigen is undetermined.

Germline loops: CDR1 ENHRY, CDR2 SYGVKD. Germline trimming cut 6 bases from V and 7 bases from J; bases unmatched to any gene: 7. This CDR3 comprises 15 residues. Findings of the study overall: Authors proposed each seasonal influenza vaccination draws in few new T cells.

The rearrangement uses TRBV10-3 and TRBJ1-6, with 9 bases fitting TRBD1. Source: CD4+ T cells sorted from PBMCs, taken roughly 5 days after vaccination. The TCR was taken from a man in his fifties who received an inactivated influenza vaccine. In DNA form, the CDR3 reads TGTGCCATCAGCGGACAGGGGACGGAGAATTCACCCCTCCACTTT. It is translated as CAISGQGTENSPLHF.